A single T cell receptor beta chain is shown here with its context. This sample was included in a study of T cell responses to AZD1222 COVID-19 vaccine. The table came from immunoSEQ multiplex PCR; TCRdb's copy has only in-frame clones and leaves some out. The sample yields 95,000 to 150,000 clones, roughly 84% seen once. With 7 bases removed from V and 3 bases from J, the gap between germline ends came to 18 bases. Germline lookup yields CDR1 GTSNPN and CDR2 SVGIG (reference sequence). This CDR3 is 14 amino acids long. J is TRBJ1-2 and V is TRBV30; maybe TRBD1 (6 bases). This sequence was found in an adult in good health. The starting material was peripheral blood, obtained on day 0 of AZD1222 vaccination. CDR3 residues: CASTRTGGDYGYTF. The DNA for the CDR3 is TGTGCCTCCACCCGCACGGGGGGCGACTATGGCTACACCTTC. The full variable domain, completed using reference TRBV30 and TRBJ1-2, is SQTIHQWPATLVQPVGSPLSLECTVEGTSNPNLYWYRQAAGRGLQLLFYSVGIGQISSEVPQNLSASRPQDRQFILSSKKLLLSDSGFYLCASTRTGGDYGYTFGSGTRLTVV.